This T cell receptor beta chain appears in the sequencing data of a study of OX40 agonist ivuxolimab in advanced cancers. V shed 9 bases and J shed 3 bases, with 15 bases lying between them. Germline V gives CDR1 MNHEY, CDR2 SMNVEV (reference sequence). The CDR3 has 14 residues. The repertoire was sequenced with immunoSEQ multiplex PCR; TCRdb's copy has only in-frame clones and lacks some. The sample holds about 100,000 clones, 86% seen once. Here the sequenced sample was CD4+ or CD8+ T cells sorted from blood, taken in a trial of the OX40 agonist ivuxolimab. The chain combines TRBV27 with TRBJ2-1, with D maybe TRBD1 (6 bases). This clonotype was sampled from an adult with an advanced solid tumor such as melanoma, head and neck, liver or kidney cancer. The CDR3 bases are TGTGCCAGTGGCTACCGGGACATCTACAATGAGCAGTTCTTC. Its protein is CASGYRDIYNEQFF.